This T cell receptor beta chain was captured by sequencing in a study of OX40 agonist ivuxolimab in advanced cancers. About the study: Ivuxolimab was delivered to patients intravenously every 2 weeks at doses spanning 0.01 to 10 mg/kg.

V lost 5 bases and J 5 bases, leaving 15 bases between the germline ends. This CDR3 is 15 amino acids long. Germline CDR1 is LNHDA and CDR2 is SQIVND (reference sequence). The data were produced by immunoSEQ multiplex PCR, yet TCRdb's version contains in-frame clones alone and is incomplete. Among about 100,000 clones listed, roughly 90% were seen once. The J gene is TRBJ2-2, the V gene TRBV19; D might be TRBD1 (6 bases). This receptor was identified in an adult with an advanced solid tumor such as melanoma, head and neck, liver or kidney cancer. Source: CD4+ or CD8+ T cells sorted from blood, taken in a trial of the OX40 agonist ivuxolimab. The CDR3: CASSDPGHLTGELFF. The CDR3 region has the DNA TGTGCCAGTAGTGATCCGGGACACTTGACCGGGGAGCTGTTTTTT.